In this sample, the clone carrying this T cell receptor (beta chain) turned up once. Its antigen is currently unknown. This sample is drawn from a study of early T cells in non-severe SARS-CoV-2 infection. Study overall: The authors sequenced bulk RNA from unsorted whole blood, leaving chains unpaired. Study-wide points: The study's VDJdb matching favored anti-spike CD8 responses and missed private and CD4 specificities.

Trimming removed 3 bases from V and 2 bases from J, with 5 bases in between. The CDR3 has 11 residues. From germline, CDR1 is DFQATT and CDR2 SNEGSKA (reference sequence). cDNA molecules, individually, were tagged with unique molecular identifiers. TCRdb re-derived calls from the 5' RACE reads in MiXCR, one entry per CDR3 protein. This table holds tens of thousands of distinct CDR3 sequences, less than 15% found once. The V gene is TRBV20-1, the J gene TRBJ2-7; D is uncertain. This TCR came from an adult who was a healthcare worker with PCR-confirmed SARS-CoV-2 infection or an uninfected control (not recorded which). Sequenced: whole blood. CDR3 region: CSASAAYEQYF. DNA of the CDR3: TGCAGTGCTAGTGCGGCCTACGAGCAGTACTTC.